This T cell receptor beta chain came from a study of tumor-infiltrating lymphocytes in primary liver carcinoma. About the research overall: Patients included men and women of 30 to 69 years. Tumor stage was T1-T3 N0M0, and tumor size was roughly 4 to 10 cm across.

It was unsorted whole blood that yielded blood RNA, and germline DNA was also extracted. No patient had received treatment, and all had chronic HBV infection. Ten or more counts support this clonotype. V shed 0 bases and J shed 6 bases, with 23 bases lying between them. Germline V gene sequence: CDR1 LGHNA, CDR2 YNFKEQ. The CDR3 runs to 18 residues. The input was about 500 ng total RNA; TCR beta cDNA was made from it with a constant-region primer. Researchers made the TCR beta libraries by running three nested multiplex PCR rounds with slightly modified ARM-PCR. Amplification in the first two PCR rounds was performed using TRBV1-TRBV30 forward primers and a C-beta reverse primer for 9 to 11 cycles each. TCRdb recomputed calls from the multiplex PCR reads with MiXCR, one row per CDR3 protein. The sample lists about 310,000 distinct CDR3 sequences; nearly 60% were seen once.

The sequencing input was peripheral blood. V gene TRBV4-2 combines with J gene TRBJ1-1; maybe TRBD1 (5 bases). The receptor's source is a woman in her 30s with primary liver carcinoma and hepatitis B virus infection. Here the CDR3 reads CASSQDLIGPQRGAEAFF. CDR3 nucleotide sequence: TGTGCCAGCAGCCAAGATCTTATTGGACCACAAAGAGGGGCTGAAGCTTTCTTT.